Sequencing of this T cell receptor (beta chain) was carried out in a study of T cell changes during pregnancy in multiple sclerosis. CDR1 LNHNV and CDR2 YYDKDF come from the germline V gene (reference sequence). V was pared by 3 bases and J by 8 bases, with 10 bases between. The CDR3 is made up of 13 amino acids. Sequencing used immunoSEQ multiplex PCR; TCRdb keeps in-frame clones, though not all of them. This sample has tens of thousands of clones, with less than 95% found just once. This sequence joins TRBV15 and TRBJ2-2; D may be TRBD2 (6 bases). Material: peripheral blood, obtained in the third trimester of pregnancy. The source is a female donor with multiple sclerosis, enrolled in a pregnancy study. CDR3 sequence (DNA): TGTGCCACCAGCAGCCACGCGGGAGGGGAGCTGTTTTTT. Protein: CATSSHAGGELFF.